This T cell receptor beta chain originates from a study of blood T cell repertoires in COVID-19. Turning to the study itself: COVID-19 samples collected from the United States, Italy and Spain covered acute and convalescent phases. Sources were T cells, B-cell-depleted T cells, or PBMCs; the material itself was cDNA or gDNA.

Original processing methods: Scientists estimated how many nucleated cells there were by amplifying reference gene primers. Measured with immunoSEQ multiplex PCR; TCRdb has only the in-frame clones, and not every one. Clone size and the V and J calls come from that table; the DNA yielded D and trimming. The sample consists of fewer than 300,000 clones, just over 90% of them appearing once. The CDR3 spans 14 residues. The germline V and J ends were trimmed by 5 bases and 5 bases, with 15 bases remaining between them. The germline V gene has CDR1 SEHNR and CDR2 FQNEAQ (reference sequence). The sequenced sample was peripheral blood. The genes are TRBV7-9 and TRBJ2-5; D might be TRBD2 (5 bases). The sequence was obtained from a woman aged 30 to 39 with COVID-19, enrolled during active disease. Here the CDR3 reads CASSPPRVEETQYF. The CDR3 DNA is TGTGCCAGCAGCCCCCCGCGGGTCGAGGAGACCCAGTACTTC.